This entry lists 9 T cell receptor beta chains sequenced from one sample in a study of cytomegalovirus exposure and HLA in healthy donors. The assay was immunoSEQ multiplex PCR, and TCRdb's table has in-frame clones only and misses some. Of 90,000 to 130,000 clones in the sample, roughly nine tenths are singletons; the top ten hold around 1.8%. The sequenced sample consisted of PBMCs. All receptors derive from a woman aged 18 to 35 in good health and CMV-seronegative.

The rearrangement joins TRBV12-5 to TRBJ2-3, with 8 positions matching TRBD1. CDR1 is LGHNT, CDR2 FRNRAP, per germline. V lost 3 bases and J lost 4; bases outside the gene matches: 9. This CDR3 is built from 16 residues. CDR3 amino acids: CASGFSVAGGPDTQYF. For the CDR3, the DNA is TGTGCTAGTGGTTTTAGTGTGGCAGGGGGCCCAGATACGCAGTATTTT. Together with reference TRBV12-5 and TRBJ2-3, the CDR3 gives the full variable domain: DARVTQTPRHKVTEMGQEVTMRCQPILGHNTVFWYRQTMMQGLELLAYFRNRAPLDDSGMPKDRFSAEMPDATLATLKIQPSEPRDSAVYFCASGFSVAGGPDTQYFGPGTRLTVL.

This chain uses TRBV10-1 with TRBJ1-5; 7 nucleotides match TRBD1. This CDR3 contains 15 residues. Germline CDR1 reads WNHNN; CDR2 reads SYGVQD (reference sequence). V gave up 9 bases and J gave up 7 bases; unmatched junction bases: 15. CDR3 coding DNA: TGCGCCAGGGGCGGGACAGTAGGGAGAGTACAGCCCCAGCATTTT. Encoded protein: CARGGTVGRVQPQHF.

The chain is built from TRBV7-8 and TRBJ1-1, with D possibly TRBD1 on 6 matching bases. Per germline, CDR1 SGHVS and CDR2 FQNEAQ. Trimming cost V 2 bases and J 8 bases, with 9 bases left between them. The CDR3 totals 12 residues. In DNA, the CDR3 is TGTGCCAGCAGCTTATCCAGGGGAGAAGCTTTCTTT. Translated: CASSLSRGEAFF.

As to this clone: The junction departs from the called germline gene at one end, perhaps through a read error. This chain's CDR3 is CVSTRTQYQETQYF. The DNA of the CDR3 is TGTGTCAGCACGAGGACTCAGTACCAAGAGACCCAGTACTTC. The rearrangement joins TRBV2 to TRBJ2-5, with TRBD2 as a possible D gene (5 bases). This CDR3 has 14 residues. Germline V CDR1 and CDR2: SNHLY, FYNNEI.

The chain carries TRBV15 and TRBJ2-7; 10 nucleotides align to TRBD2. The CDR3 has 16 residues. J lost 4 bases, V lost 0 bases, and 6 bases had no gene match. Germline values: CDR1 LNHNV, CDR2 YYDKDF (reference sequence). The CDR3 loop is CATSRDRASGRYEQYF. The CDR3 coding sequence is TGTGCCACCAGCAGAGATCGGGCTAGCGGGAGATACGAGCAGTACTTC.

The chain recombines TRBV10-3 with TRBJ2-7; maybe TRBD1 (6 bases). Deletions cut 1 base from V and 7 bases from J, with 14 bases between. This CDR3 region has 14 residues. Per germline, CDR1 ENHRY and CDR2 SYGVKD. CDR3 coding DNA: TGTGCCATCAGTGAGTTCGGCAGGGGTAGTGAGCAGTACTTC. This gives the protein CAISEFGRGSEQYF.

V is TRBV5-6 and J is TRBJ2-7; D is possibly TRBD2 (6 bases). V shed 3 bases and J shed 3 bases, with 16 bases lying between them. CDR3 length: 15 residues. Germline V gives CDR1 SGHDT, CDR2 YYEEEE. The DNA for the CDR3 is TGTGCCAGCAGCTCAGCCTCGCTAGCGTTCTACGAGCAGTACTTC. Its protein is CASSSASLAFYEQYF.

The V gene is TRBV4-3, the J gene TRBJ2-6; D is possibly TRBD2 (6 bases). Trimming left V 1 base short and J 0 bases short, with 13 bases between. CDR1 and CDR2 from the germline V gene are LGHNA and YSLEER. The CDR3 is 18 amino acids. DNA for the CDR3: TGCGCCAGCAGCCAAGTAGGGACTTTCAGCTCTGGGGCCAACGTCCTGACTTTC. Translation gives CASSQVGTFSSGANVLTF.

CDR3 coding DNA: TGTGCCAGCAGACCGGACAGGTCCTCCTACGAGCAGTACTTC. Amino acids: CASRPDRSSYEQYF. This sequence joins TRBV5-6 and TRBJ2-7, with 7 nucleotides matching TRBD1. Germline V gene lookup returns CDR1 SGHDT and CDR2 YYEEEE. The CDR3 sequence is 14 residues long. V trimming: 5 bases; J trimming: 0 bases; junction bases outside the gene matches: 5.